This T cell receptor (beta chain) appears in the sequencing data of a study of blood T cell repertoires in COVID-19 (TCRdb year 2020). About the full investigation: The collaborator samples originated in the United States, Italy and Spain and spanned the acute and convalescent phases of COVID-19. A freely available public database, intended as a resource for researchers studying the immune response to SARS-CoV-2, is where the repertoires were released. Where available, HLA class I and class II types were obtained from metadata supplied by the sample provider rather than from assay-based typing. A de-identified subject ID, COVID-19 status, age in years and sex were almost always included in the sample metadata. Deeply sampled blood TCRbeta repertoires from subjects exposed to, actively infected with, or recovered from COVID-19 were included in the dataset. The samples were drawn from two sources: the first 160 participants of the ongoing ImmuneRACE study, and 1,000 to 1,500 subjects contributed by 6 global collaborators. The material from the prospective study consisted of cDNA or gDNA derived from T cells, B-cell-depleted T cells, or PBMCs. Study-wide findings and limitations: Clinical and demographic metadata were provided uncurated, with the amount varying by source and participant.

Participants in the prospective study were enrolled through a virtual design, were aged roughly 18 to 100 years, and lived in about two dozen United States geographic areas. Cohort assignment in the prospective study relied on participant-reported clinical history from a screening survey and a study questionnaire. For ImmuneRACE Cohort 3, a participant was defined as recovered based on two consecutive negative NP/OP PCR tests, clearance by a healthcare professional, or resolution of symptoms. Mobile phlebotomists in the prospective study collected whole blood, serum and a nasopharyngeal or oropharyngeal swab from every participant. Over a 2-month period, participants in the prospective study had the option of providing additional blood draws and questionnaires. Before DNA extraction, prospective study blood samples were shipped either frozen or at room temperature. The immunoSEQ Assay, a bias-controlled multiplex PCR, was used to amplify TCRbeta CDR3 regions from genomic DNA. The source study handled its data this way. The number of nucleated cells in each sample was estimated from the amplification of reference gene primers within the assay. To quantify the absolute abundance of each unique TCRbeta CDR3 rearrangement, sequence reads were collapsed and filtered. For each sample, productive Simpson clonality was calculated as the square root of Simpson's diversity index across productive rearrangements. The table was pulled from immuneACCESS by TCRdb, which kept in-frame rearrangements only. Such tables lose some clones; where checked, under half of the loss comes from unresolved V genes, and the rest has no known cause. V and J calls and clone size are given by that table; D and trimming were obtained from the DNA. The sample includes over 200,000 clones, with 75% to 90% observed a single time. Of the sample, over 0.95% is held by the ten largest clones.

Note on this clone: It lacks a known antigen. It has no much larger one-base neighbor in the sample; base qualities were not kept.

Including cysteine and phenylalanine, the CDR3 has 15 amino acids. Left in the record is the CDR3 DNA by itself, 45 bases read in frame from the first base. At the junction V is shortened by 4 bases and J by 8 bases; bases outside the gene matches: 6. The germline V gene (reference sequence) yields MNHEY for CDR1 and SMNVEV for CDR2. The V and J segments used are TRBV27 and TRBJ2-1; 12 bases in the junction line up with TRBD1. This receptor was identified in a man in his thirties or forties who had recovered from COVID-19. The sequencing input was PBMCs or T cells enriched from blood (not recorded which). Here the CDR3 is given as CASSWGTGGIDEQFF. The nucleotides read TGTGCCAGCAGTTGGGGGACAGGGGGCATAGATGAGCAGTTCTTC.